This record looks at one T cell receptor beta chain sequence and its context. What it binds is unknown. The entry originates in a study of post-analysis software for immune sequencing data. Study-wide points: Four to six TRBV segments were more frequent in patients than controls; TRBV5-6, TRBV5-1 and TRBV20-1 belonged to this group. The study found significantly lower normalized Chao1 diversity in multiple sclerosis patients than in controls.

The V end was cut by 6 bases, the J end by 7 bases, with 9 bases between. The CDR3 covers 11 residues. Included in the TCR beta cDNA libraries were unique molecular identifiers. TCRdb fed the PCR reads into MiXCR, producing one record per CDR3 protein. The sample records hundreds of thousands of distinct CDR3 sequences, around 47% being singletons. This receptor was identified in a girl aged 10 to 17 with multiple sclerosis. Sequencing was performed on blood. The V and J genes are TRBV12-3 or TRBV12-4 and TRBJ1-2; maybe TRBD1 (5 bases). CDR3 loop: CASSDSGGYTF. As DNA, the CDR3 is TGTGCCAGCAGCGACAGTGGTGGCTACACCTTC.